The 18 T cell receptor beta chains presented below share a single source sample, sequenced in a study of OX40 agonist ivuxolimab in advanced cancers. Preparation of the library involved the immunoSEQ multiplex PCR assay. Entries here come from immuneACCESS through TCRdb and include only in-frame sequences with V and J called. Some clones fail to appear in such tables; in the studies checked, an unresolved V gene covers under half of the shortfall, and the cause of the remainder is unknown. The sample contains some 77,000 clones, more than 90% of them found a single time. Jointly, the top ten make up roughly 5% of the sample. The sample was CD4+ or CD8+ T cells sorted from blood, taken in a trial of the OX40 agonist ivuxolimab. All receptors come from an adult with an advanced solid tumor such as melanoma, head and neck, liver or kidney cancer.

This CDR3 reads CASSLKNYGYTF. CDR3 nucleotides: TGTGCCAGCAGCTTAAAAAACTATGGCTACACCTTC. This chain joins TRBV13 and TRBJ1-2; no reliable D call. Germline CDR1 and CDR2: PRHDT and FYEKMQ (reference sequence). This CDR3 is 12 amino acids long. The V end was cut by 2 bases, the J end by 2 bases, with 3 bases between.

The chain is built from TRBV5-6 and TRBJ2-1; D may be TRBD2 (6 bases). Germline CDR1 reads SGHDT; CDR2 reads YYEEEE. The V end was cut by 1 base, the J end by 7 bases, with 18 bases between. CDR3 size: 16 residues. The CDR3 reads CASSLRVISGINEQFF. The DNA for the CDR3 is TGTGCCAGCAGCTTGAGGGTCATTAGCGGAATAAATGAGCAGTTCTTC.

This chain joins TRBV5-4 and TRBJ2-3, with 10 positions matching TRBD2. CDR1 SGHNT and CDR2 YYREEE come from the germline V gene (reference sequence). Trimming removed 2 bases from V and 2 bases from J; junction bases left unmatched: 8. The CDR3 contains 17 residues. This CDR3 is CASSLEAGGLFTDTQYF. The CDR3 nucleotides are TGTGCCAGCAGCTTAGAAGCGGGAGGGCTTTTCACAGATACGCAGTATTTT.

This clone was counted only a few times. The V call is TRBV29-1, the J call TRBJ1-1, with D unresolved. CDR1 is SQVTM, CDR2 ANQGSEA, per germline. The CDR3 has 12 amino acids. Trimming left V 3 bases short and J 1 base short, with 6 bases between. The CDR3 region is CSVERQNTEAFF. The CDR3 DNA is TGCAGCGTTGAGCGGCAGAACACTGAAGCTTTCTTT.

The rearrangement uses TRBV20-1 and TRBJ2-7; no firm D call. Trimming removed 3 bases at V and 5 bases at J, with 8 bases between. This CDR3 is built from 11 residues. Germline lookup yields CDR1 DFQATT and CDR2 SNEGSKA (reference sequence). The CDR3 region is CSASQWNEQYF. DNA of the CDR3: TGCAGTGCTAGCCAGTGGAACGAGCAGTACTTC.

The chain joins TRBV5-6 to TRBJ2-7; 8 nucleotides agree with TRBD1. Germline CDR1 and CDR2: SGHDT and YYEEEE. V dropped 3 bases and J dropped 3; count of bases not matched to a gene: 2. This CDR3 comprises 13 residues. The CDR3, as DNA: TGTGCCAGCAGCTGGGACAGGAACTACGAGCAGTACTTC. Its translation: CASSWDRNYEQYF.

The chain links TRBV7-6 to TRBJ2-2; D may correspond to TRBD1 or TRBD2 (6 bases each). V was clipped by 5 bases and J by 5 bases, with 12 bases between them. The CDR3 consists of 14 residues. Germline V gene data show CDR1 as SGHVS and CDR2 as FNYEAQ. CDR3 bases: TGTGCCAGCAGCCCGGGGGCGCGGACCGGGGAGCTGTTTTTT. Translation gives CASSPGARTGELFF.

The chain couples TRBV4-1 to TRBJ2-4; D might be TRBD1 or TRBD2, each matching 5 bases. The CDR3 totals 17 residues. The germline V and J ends were trimmed by 4 bases and 2 bases, with 18 bases remaining between them. Germline CDR1 is MGHRA and CDR2 is YSYEKL. CDR3 residues: CASSPEQLGTTKNIQYF. As DNA, the CDR3 is TGCGCCAGCAGCCCCGAGCAGCTCGGGACCACCAAAAACATTCAGTACTTC.

The chain has TRBV28 and TRBJ2-7, with D unclear. CDR3 length: 13 amino acids. Trimming took 7 bases from V and 3 from J, leaving 13 bases between them. Germline values: CDR1 MDHEN, CDR2 SYDVKM. The CDR3 DNA reads as TGTGCCAGCAAAGGAGACTGGAACTACGAGCAGTACTTC. This codes for CASKGDWNYEQYF.

J is TRBJ1-1 and V is TRBV29-1, with D possibly matching TRBD1 (6 bases). V lost 7 bases and J 5 bases, leaving 23 bases between the germline ends. Germline CDR1 is SQVTM and CDR2 is ANQGSEA. The CDR3 is 15 residues long. The CDR3 sequence is CSAARDPGRGTEAFF. The CDR3 nucleotides read TGCAGCGCAGCCCGGGACCCGGGAAGGGGGACTGAAGCTTTCTTT.

CDR3 sequence (DNA): TGCGCCAGCAGCCAACCTCTTGTGGGAGGGACGTACGAGCAGTACTTC. Its translation: CASSQPLVGGTYEQYF. This rearrangement joins TRBV4-3 to TRBJ2-7; 7 positions agree with TRBD2. V dropped 2 bases and J dropped 4; count of bases not matched to a gene: 11. CDR1 is LGHNA, CDR2 YSLEER, per germline. This CDR3 region has 16 residues.

V and J are TRBV6-4 and TRBJ1-4, with 9 bases aligning to TRBD1. CDR3 length: 20 amino acids. V was pared by 4 bases and J by 3 bases, with 18 bases of the junction left unmatched. Germline V gives CDR1 MRHNA, CDR2 SNTAGT. The CDR3 nucleotides are TGTGCCAGCAGTGTTTCCACAGGGGGCTGGGGCCTATCAGCTAATGAAAAACTGTTTTTT. Protein: CASSVSTGGWGLSANEKLFF.

In nucleotides, the CDR3 is TGTGCCAGCAGTACACTAGCGGGGCGGAGAGATACGCAGTATTTT. It yields the protein CASSTLAGRRDTQYF. This chain joins TRBV27 and TRBJ2-3; 10 bases align to TRBD2. The CDR3 runs to 15 residues. J was trimmed by 5 bases and V by 5 bases; bases with no gene match: 7. Germline V CDR1 and CDR2: MNHEY, SMNVEV (reference sequence).

In DNA form, the CDR3 reads TGTGCCAGCAGCGTGACAGGAAGCACTGAAGCTTTCTTT. Residues: CASSVTGSTEAFF. This rearrangement joins TRBV5-6 to TRBJ1-1; D possibly corresponds to TRBD1 (6 bases). The germline CDR1 and CDR2 sequences are SGHDT and YYEEEE. Trimming pared 4 bases from V and 4 bases from J, leaving 11 bases between. The CDR3 has 13 residues.

The chain joins TRBV7-3 to TRBJ2-5, with TRBD1 as a possible D gene (6 bases). There are 13 residues in the CDR3. Trimming cost V 5 bases and J 5 bases, with 12 bases left between them. Germline assignment: CDR1 SGHTA and CDR2 FQGTGA. The CDR3 DNA follows: TGTGCCAGCAGCACCGGTCAGGGGGAGACCCAGTACTTC. This codes for CASSTGQGETQYF.

The V and J genes are TRBV11-2 and TRBJ2-5; the match to TRBD2 covers 11 bases. CDR3 length equals 17 residues. With 5 bases clipped from V and 2 bases from J, the junction kept 10 bases outside the gene matches. Germline lookup yields CDR1 SGHAT and CDR2 FQNNGV. As DNA, the CDR3 is TGTGCCAGCAGCCGCATCCCACTAGCGGGAGAGCAAGAGACCCAGTACTTC. Translating gives CASSRIPLAGEQETQYF.

V and J are TRBV19 and TRBJ1-1; D gene uncertain. Germline V gene lookup returns CDR1 LNHDA and CDR2 SQIVND (reference sequence). Trimming took 9 bases from V and 2 from J, leaving 25 bases between them. This CDR3 is 17 amino acids long. The CDR3 DNA reads TGTGCCAGCAGACCCCTAACTCTCCCCCATGGAAACACTGAAGCTTTCTTT. As protein: CASRPLTLPHGNTEAFF.

This clone was detected only once. The chain combines TRBV6-5 with TRBJ2-7; 9 nucleotides match TRBD2. CDR3 length equals 16 residues. V gave up 0 bases and J gave up 1 base; unmatched junction bases: 4. Germline V gene lookup returns CDR1 MNHEY and CDR2 SVGAGI. The DNA for the CDR3 is TGTGCCAGCAGTTACTCGTGGGCGGGAGGGTCCTACGAGCAGTACTTC. It specifies CASSYSWAGGSYEQYF.